The rows below give T cell receptor beta chains drawn from one sample of a study of neurological immune-mediated disorders. TCRdb passed the 5' RACE reads through MiXCR, listing each CDR3 protein once. The data contain about 40,000 distinct CDR3 sequences, approximately 2.4% of them seen just once; the ten biggest clones take up approximately 2.4%. Material: PBMCs. All receptors come from a man over 45 with multiple sclerosis. CDR3s include the opening cysteine and the closing phenylalanine or tryptophan.

J gene | V gene | CDR3 protein
TRBJ2-3 | TRBV5-1 | CASSRGIAGRGTDTQYF
TRBJ1-2 | TRBV4-1 | CASSHAGVAANYGYTF
TRBJ2-7 | TRBV20-1 | CSANSPGPSYEQYF
TRBJ2-3 | TRBV7-6 | CASSRTSTDTQYF
TRBJ1-5 | TRBV12-3/TRBV12-4 | CASSGINQPQNF
TRBJ2-7 | TRBV20-1 | CSATGTGGYHEQYF
TRBJ2-7 | TRBV5-1 | CASSLRDTPYEQYF
TRBJ1-2 | TRBV5-1 | CASSFSVVVGGDGYTF
TRBJ1-5 | TRBV7-2 | CASSLVDNQPQNF
TRBJ1-6 | TRBV9 | CASSVEGLGNSPLHF
TRBJ1-2 | TRBV6-6 | CASSYDSNYGYTF
TRBJ2-2 | TRBV5-6 | CASRLAGVTGELFF
TRBJ2-5 | TRBV9 | CASSVVGGTETQYF
TRBJ1-1 | TRBV5-1 | CASSLPAGTEAFF
TRBJ2-3 | TRBV5-1 | CASSPGQSTDTQYF
TRBJ1-5 | TRBV5-1 | CASSTGQGDQPQHF
TRBJ1-2 | TRBV10-3 | CAISDPQDVYGYTF
TRBJ2-7 | TRBV5-1 | CASSLALAGGFGEQYF
TRBJ2-3 | TRBV29-1 | CSVDRFIVRADTQYF
TRBJ1-2 | TRBV7-8 | CASSQGRDVYGYTF
TRBJ1-1 | TRBV5-6 | CASSLARNTEAFF
TRBJ1-2 | TRBV4-2 | CASSQRTEASNYGYTF
TRBJ1-5 | TRBV2 | CASTGTDFNQPQNF
TRBJ1-6 | TRBV20-1 | CSARDQRARQGRSPLHF
TRBJ2-7 | TRBV5-1 | CASSAQGSTSYEQYF
TRBJ1-2 | TRBV20-1 | CSARDRSGNYGYTF
TRBJ2-7 | TRBV20-1 | CSARRQGVYEQYF
TRBJ2-7 | TRBV12-3/TRBV12-4 | CASSLASGLAGAYEQYF
TRBJ1-6 | TRBV5-1 | CASSLGSGDSPLHF
TRBJ2-3 | TRBV4-3 | CASSQTQFLGTQYF
TRBJ2-1 | TRBV6-5 | CASSYWRLAGGYEQFF
TRBJ1-5 | TRBV7-2 | CASSLSPNQPQHF
TRBJ2-5 | TRBV6-5 | CASTTWTQETQYF
TRBJ1-4 | TRBV5-1 | CASSLRGSNEKLFF
TRBJ2-3 | TRBV7-2 | CASSFTGTGRADTQYF
TRBJ1-6 | TRBV7-2 | CASSPEDSPLHF
TRBJ1-5 | TRBV12-3/TRBV12-4 | CASSSQETGANQPQHF
TRBJ2-1 | TRBV7-2 | CASNIGGNYNEQFF
TRBJ2-2 | TRBV12-3/TRBV12-4 | CASRGIRAGRELFF
TRBJ2-7 | TRBV11-3 | CASSSWIVSSYEQYF
TRBJ1-1 | TRBV2 | CASGLGGVIGTEAFF
TRBJ2-2 | TRBV5-1 | CASSWRGSGDTGELFF
TRBJ2-1 | TRBV5-1 | CASSLDPGSSYNEQFF
TRBJ1-2 | TRBV20-1 | CSAPTYGYTF
TRBJ1-1 | TRBV18 | CASSPNGGVTEAFF
TRBJ2-7 | TRBV14 | CASSQEGLAGDYNHEQYF
TRBJ2-5 | TRBV3-1 | CASSQTAGETQYF
TRBJ1-3 | TRBV5-1 | CASSLGAGNTIYF
TRBJ1-5 | TRBV7-6 | CASSSGAWMPQHF
TRBJ2-7 | TRBV7-9 | CASSFLNSPGQYF
TRBJ2-5 | TRBV5-6 | CASSVRQGLNQETQYF
TRBJ2-3 | TRBV7-2 | CASSLVMGSTDTQYF
TRBJ2-7 | TRBV10-3 | CAISGARHSYEQYF
TRBJ1-1 | TRBV7-9 | CASSFGDTEAFF
TRBJ1-1 | TRBV7-6 | CASSFGQDTEAFF
TRBJ2-7 | TRBV7-9 | CASSFGQGWEQYF
TRBJ2-1 | TRBV12-3/TRBV12-4 | CASSPEGLPFF
TRBJ2-5 | TRBV5-6 | CASSSLAAETQYF
TRBJ2-6 | TRBV14 | CASSHRPGANVLTF
TRBJ1-1 | TRBV29-1 | CSVGGRDTEAFF